The 3 T cell receptor beta chains reported below all come from one sample, sequenced in a study of STAT5B mutations in CD4+ large granular lymphocyte leukemia. Libraries were prepared by immunoSEQ multiplex PCR; TCRdb keeps only in-frame clonotypes and omits some of them. The table lists almost 30,000 clones, approximately 79% of them singletons. Specimen: CD4+ T cells from blood buffy coats. Receptors were obtained from a human donor in good health.

This chain joins TRBV5-1 and TRBJ1-1; TRBD1 is a possible D gene (6 bases). Trimming shortened V by 0 bases and J by 0 bases, and 9 bases separated the two germline ends. The germline CDR1 and CDR2 sequences are SGHRS and YFSETQ. CDR3 length equals 15 residues. DNA of the CDR3: TGCGCCAGCAGCTTGGTGGGGGGCATGAACACTGAAGCTTTCTTT. Residues: CASSLVGGMNTEAFF.

V is TRBV4-3 and J is TRBJ1-2, with no clear D. Germline values: CDR1 LGHNA, CDR2 YSLEER. The CDR3 sequence is 15 residues long. The V end was cut by 3 bases, the J end by 5 bases, with 16 bases between. The CDR3 here is CASSQALGVLYGYTF. CDR3 sequence (DNA): TGCGCCAGCAGCCAGGCCCTCGGGGTGTTATATGGCTACACCTTC.

This clone was seen a handful of times. The rearrangement links TRBV15 to TRBJ1-6; no reliable D call. The germline V gene encodes CDR1 LNHNV and CDR2 YYDKDF (reference sequence). Trimming stripped 0 bases from V and 6 bases from J, with 6 bases between. This CDR3 comprises 14 residues. The CDR3 here is CATSRDPANSPLHF. CDR3 nucleotides: TGTGCCACCAGCAGAGATCCAGCTAATTCACCCCTCCACTTT.